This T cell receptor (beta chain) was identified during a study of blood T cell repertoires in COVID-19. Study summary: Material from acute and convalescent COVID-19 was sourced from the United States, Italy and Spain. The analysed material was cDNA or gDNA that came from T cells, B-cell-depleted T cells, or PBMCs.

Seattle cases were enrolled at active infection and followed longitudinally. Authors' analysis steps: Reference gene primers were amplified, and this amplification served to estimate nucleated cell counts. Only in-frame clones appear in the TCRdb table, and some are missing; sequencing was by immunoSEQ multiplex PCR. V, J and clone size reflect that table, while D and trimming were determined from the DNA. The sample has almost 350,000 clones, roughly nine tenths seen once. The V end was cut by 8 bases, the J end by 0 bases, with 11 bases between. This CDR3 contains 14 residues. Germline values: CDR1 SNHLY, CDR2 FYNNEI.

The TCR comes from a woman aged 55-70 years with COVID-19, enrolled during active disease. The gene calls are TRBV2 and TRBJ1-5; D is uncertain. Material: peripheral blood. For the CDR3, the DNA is TGTGCCAGCCAGGCAGAATATAGCAATCAGCCCCAGCATTTT. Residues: CASQAEYSNQPQHF.